These T cell receptor beta chains were read from a single sample in a study of metastatic and nonmetastatic thyroid tumors. From the PCR reads, TCRdb re-called clones with MiXCR. This table holds more than 20,000 clones, approximately 22% found once. The sample comprised tumor tissue. These receptors all stem from a female donor with papillary thyroid cancer or a benign thyroid nodule (not recorded which). Some clones in this sample may be carry-over from other donors' samples. Both conserved end residues are part of each CDR3. A D gene is named only where the DNA matches it firmly. Clone size is stated in some rows and not others, as once, few, many or a class when expanded.

cdr3_aa: CASIDGQGFLYGYTF; cdr3_nt: TGTGCCAGCATCGACGGACAGGGGTTTTTGTATGGCTACACCTTC; clone_size: few; d_call: TRBD1; v_call: TRBV6-4; j_call: TRBJ1-2
cdr3_aa: CASSQDEALAGEYHEQYF; cdr3_nt: TGCGCCAGCAGCCAAGATGAGGCGCTAGCGGGAGAATACCACGAGCAGTACTTC; clone_size: many; d_call: TRBD2; v_call: TRBV4-3; j_call: TRBJ2-7
cdr3_aa: CASSLGLAGRETQYF; cdr3_nt: TGCGCCAGCAGCTTGGGACTAGCGGGACGAGAGACCCAGTACTTC; clone_size: many; d_call: TRBD2; v_call: TRBV5-1; j_call: TRBJ2-5
cdr3_aa: CASSPGQNTQYF; cdr3_nt: TGCGCCAGCAGCCCAGGACAGAACACGCAGTATTTT; clone_size: NA; d_call: NA; v_call: TRBV5-1; j_call: TRBJ2-3
cdr3_aa: CAWRGSRQGEETQYF; cdr3_nt: TGTGCCTGGAGGGGGTCCCGACAGGGGGAAGAGACCCAGTACTTC; clone_size: many; d_call: TRBD1; v_call: TRBV30; j_call: TRBJ2-5
cdr3_aa: CASSFYDSGNTIYF; cdr3_nt: TGTGCCAGCAGCTTTTACGATTCGGGAAACACCATATATTTT; clone_size: NA; d_call: NA; v_call: TRBV5-1; j_call: TRBJ1-3
cdr3_aa: CASSEGQAKNIQYF; cdr3_nt: TGTGCCAGCAGTGAGGGACAAGCCAAAAACATTCAGTACTTC; clone_size: many; d_call: NA; v_call: TRBV2; j_call: TRBJ2-4
cdr3_aa: CSSSLFSGTYEQYF; cdr3_nt: TGTTCCAGCAGCTTATTTAGCGGCACCTACGAGCAGTACTTC; clone_size: NA; d_call: NA; v_call: TRBV7-9; j_call: TRBJ2-7
cdr3_aa: CSARGAGSGRARRETQYF; cdr3_nt: TGCAGTGCTAGAGGGGCTGGTAGCGGGAGGGCCCGGCGAGAGACCCAGTACTTC; clone_size: many; d_call: TRBD2; v_call: TRBV20-1; j_call: TRBJ2-5
cdr3_aa: CASSLGTGAFGGYTF; cdr3_nt: TGTGCCAGCAGTTTGGGGACAGGAGCCTTCGGGGGCTACACCTTC; clone_size: NA; d_call: TRBD1; v_call: TRBV12-3/TRBV12-4; j_call: TRBJ1-2
cdr3_aa: CASILSQFSGEQYF; cdr3_nt: TGTGCCAGCATTTTAAGTCAGTTCTCCGGGGAGCAGTACTTC; clone_size: NA; d_call: NA; v_call: TRBV27; j_call: TRBJ2-7
cdr3_aa: CSAFRTGDQPQHF; cdr3_nt: TGCAGTGCCTTCAGGACAGGGGATCAGCCCCAGCATTTT; clone_size: medium-sized; d_call: TRBD1; v_call: TRBV20-1; j_call: TRBJ1-5
cdr3_aa: CASSLARRYEQYF; cdr3_nt: TGTGCCAGCAGCTTAGCGAGACGTTACGAGCAGTACTTC; clone_size: many; d_call: NA; v_call: TRBV7-8; j_call: TRBJ2-7
cdr3_aa: CASSPLAGGFVGELFF; cdr3_nt: TGTGCCAGCAGTCCTCTCGCGGGAGGATTCGTCGGTGAGCTGTTTTTT; clone_size: NA; d_call: TRBD2; v_call: TRBV27; j_call: TRBJ2-2
cdr3_aa: CSVESSIQTQYF; cdr3_nt: TGCAGCGTTGAATCTAGCATCCAGACCCAGTACTTC; clone_size: many; d_call: NA; v_call: TRBV29-1; j_call: TRBJ2-5
cdr3_aa: CASSPFSNTGELFF; cdr3_nt: TGTGCCAGTAGTCCTTTCTCGAACACCGGGGAGCTGTTTTTT; clone_size: few; d_call: NA; v_call: TRBV19; j_call: TRBJ2-2
cdr3_aa: CASSFPRHEMNTEAFF; cdr3_nt: TGTGCCAGCAGTTTCCCTCGGCACGAGATGAACACTGAAGCTTTCTTT; clone_size: medium-sized; d_call: NA; v_call: TRBV28; j_call: TRBJ1-1
cdr3_aa: CAISDSGSSYEQYF; cdr3_nt: TGTGCCATCAGTGATAGCGGAAGCTCCTACGAGCAGTACTTC; clone_size: medium-sized; d_call: NA; v_call: TRBV10-3; j_call: TRBJ2-7
cdr3_aa: CASSTLSGTNEQYF; cdr3_nt: TGTGCCAGCAGTACGCTATCTGGGACCAACGAGCAGTACTTC; clone_size: few; d_call: NA; v_call: TRBV12-3/TRBV12-4; j_call: TRBJ2-7
cdr3_aa: CAISVEGGKYEQYF; cdr3_nt: TGTGCCATCAGTGTAGAAGGGGGGAAGTACGAGCAGTACTTC; clone_size: medium-sized; d_call: NA; v_call: TRBV10-3; j_call: TRBJ2-7
cdr3_aa: CASSIGDISRYGYIF; cdr3_nt: TGTGCCAGTAGTATCGGGGACATTTCTCGCTATGGCTACATCTTC; clone_size: NA; d_call: NA; v_call: TRBV19; j_call: TRBJ1-2
cdr3_aa: CASSESRPMRNTIYF; cdr3_nt: TGTGCCAGCAGTGAATCTCGACCAATGAGAAACACCATATATTTT; clone_size: few; d_call: NA; v_call: TRBV2; j_call: TRBJ1-3
cdr3_aa: CASSRREGNYGYTF; cdr3_nt: TGTGCCAGCAGCCGGCGGGAGGGAAACTATGGCTACACCTTC; clone_size: many; d_call: NA; v_call: TRBV4-2; j_call: TRBJ1-2
cdr3_aa: CASSRRDYYNEQFF; cdr3_nt: TGTGCCAGCAGCCGCCGGGACTATTACAATGAGCAGTTCTTC; clone_size: many; d_call: TRBD2; v_call: TRBV3-1; j_call: TRBJ2-1
cdr3_aa: CSGVGGTYEQYF; cdr3_nt: TGCAGTGGGGTCGGGGGTACCTACGAGCAGTACTTC; clone_size: NA; d_call: NA; v_call: TRBV20-1; j_call: TRBJ2-7
cdr3_aa: CATSDCGTDTQYF; cdr3_nt: TGTGCCACCAGTGATTGTGGCACAGATACGCAGTATTTT; clone_size: few; d_call: NA; v_call: TRBV24-1; j_call: TRBJ2-3
cdr3_aa: CSALGGGISEAFF; cdr3_nt: TGCAGTGCTCTAGGGGGGGGCATTTCTGAAGCTTTCTTT; clone_size: many; d_call: NA; v_call: TRBV20-1; j_call: TRBJ1-1
cdr3_aa: CASSLIPGAYEQYF; cdr3_nt: TGCGCCAGCAGCTTAATTCCAGGGGCCTACGAGCAGTACTTC; clone_size: NA; d_call: NA; v_call: TRBV5-1; j_call: TRBJ2-7
cdr3_aa: CATSPTVNTEAFF; cdr3_nt: TGTGCCACCAGTCCCACTGTGAACACTGAAGCTTTCTTT; clone_size: few; d_call: NA; v_call: TRBV24-1; j_call: TRBJ1-1
cdr3_aa: CASIEGIISYEQYF; cdr3_nt: TGTGCCAGCATAGAGGGGATAATCTCCTACGAGCAGTACTTC; clone_size: many; d_call: NA; v_call: TRBV2; j_call: TRBJ2-7
cdr3_aa: CSAIFTGAPPYEQYF; cdr3_nt: TGCAGTGCTATCTTTACGGGAGCACCCCCCTACGAGCAGTACTTC; clone_size: NA; d_call: NA; v_call: TRBV20-1; j_call: TRBJ2-7
cdr3_aa: CSSRRTGLALQRTQYF; cdr3_nt: TGTTCCAGCAGGCGAACGGGACTAGCGTTACAACGTACGCAGTATTTT; clone_size: few; d_call: TRBD2; v_call: TRBV6-1; j_call: TRBJ2-3
cdr3_aa: CAISSLVGILAGPDTQYF; cdr3_nt: TGTGCCATCAGTTCATTGGTTGGGATACTAGCTGGGCCAGATACGCAGTATTTT; clone_size: NA; d_call: NA; v_call: TRBV6-5; j_call: TRBJ2-3
cdr3_aa: CASTSPAQGAFWELFF; cdr3_nt: TGTGCCAGCACCTCCCCGGCGCAGGGGGCATTCTGGGAGCTGTTTTTT; clone_size: few; d_call: TRBD1; v_call: TRBV6-1; j_call: TRBJ2-2
cdr3_aa: CASSRGQGAYNEQFF; cdr3_nt: TGTGCCAGCAGCCGTGGACAGGGGGCCTACAATGAGCAGTTCTTC; clone_size: NA; d_call: TRBD1; v_call: TRBV11-2; j_call: TRBJ2-1
cdr3_aa: CASSPPQGTGEQFF; cdr3_nt: TGTGCCAGCTCACCACCACAAGGCACTGGGGAGCAGTTCTTC; clone_size: many; d_call: NA; v_call: TRBV18; j_call: TRBJ2-1
cdr3_aa: CASSPTGGRDDTQYF; cdr3_nt: TGTGCCAGCAGCCCCACCGGCGGGAGGGACGATACGCAGTATTTT; clone_size: once; d_call: TRBD2; v_call: TRBV11-2; j_call: TRBJ2-3
cdr3_aa: CASSFGGTEAFF; cdr3_nt: TGTGCCAGCAGCTTCGGTGGGACTGAAGCTTTCTTT; clone_size: once; d_call: NA; v_call: TRBV5-6; j_call: TRBJ1-1
cdr3_aa: CASNPLEGGGYTF; cdr3_nt: TGTGCCAGCAATCCACTCGAGGGCGGGGGCTACACCTTC; clone_size: few; d_call: NA; v_call: TRBV12-3/TRBV12-4; j_call: TRBJ1-2
cdr3_aa: CASSYNAGRESPLHF; cdr3_nt: TGTGCCAGCAGTTACAATGCGGGGAGAGAGTCGCCCCTCCACTTT; clone_size: NA; d_call: NA; v_call: TRBV6-2/TRBV6-3; j_call: TRBJ1-6
cdr3_aa: CASSPSQGSLEQYF; cdr3_nt: TGTGCCAGCTCACCCTCACAGGGGTCGCTCGAGCAGTACTTC; clone_size: NA; d_call: TRBD1; v_call: TRBV18; j_call: TRBJ2-7
cdr3_aa: CSARDAGVSSYEQYF; cdr3_nt: TGCAGTGCTAGAGATGCTGGGGTAAGCTCCTACGAGCAGTACTTC; clone_size: NA; d_call: NA; v_call: TRBV20-1; j_call: TRBJ2-7
cdr3_aa: CASSVELRDTQYF; cdr3_nt: TGTGCCAGCAGCGTAGAACTTAGAGATACGCAGTATTTT; clone_size: medium-sized; d_call: NA; v_call: TRBV9; j_call: TRBJ2-3
cdr3_aa: CASSERELRGYTF; cdr3_nt: TGTGCCAGCAGTGAAAGGGAGTTGAGGGGCTACACCTTC; clone_size: NA; d_call: NA; v_call: TRBV6-1; j_call: TRBJ1-2
cdr3_aa: CASRDGGSGRGTGELFF; cdr3_nt: TGTGCCAGCAGGGATGGTGGTAGCGGGAGAGGCACCGGGGAGCTGTTTTTT; clone_size: many; d_call: TRBD2; v_call: TRBV9; j_call: TRBJ2-2
cdr3_aa: CASSLSGRLNIQYF; cdr3_nt: TGTGCCAGCAGCCTTAGCGGGAGGCTCAACATTCAGTACTTC; clone_size: many; d_call: TRBD2; v_call: TRBV3-1; j_call: TRBJ2-4
cdr3_aa: CASSEGRGPGEQFF; cdr3_nt: TGTGCCAGCAGTGAGGGCAGGGGGCCAGGTGAGCAGTTCTTC; clone_size: few; d_call: TRBD1; v_call: TRBV2; j_call: TRBJ2-1
cdr3_aa: CASSTTLYGGHTQYF; cdr3_nt: TGTGCCAGTAGTACCACCCTATACGGAGGGCATACGCAGTATTTT; clone_size: many; d_call: NA; v_call: TRBV19; j_call: TRBJ2-3
cdr3_aa: CASSGGTGYHYEQYF; cdr3_nt: TGTGCCAGCAGCGGTGGGACAGGCTACCACTACGAGCAGTACTTC; clone_size: NA; d_call: TRBD1; v_call: TRBV11-2; j_call: TRBJ2-7
cdr3_aa: CASSLAGGSGTDTQYF; cdr3_nt: TGCGCCAGCAGCTTGGCCGGGGGGTCGGGCACAGATACGCAGTATTTT; clone_size: many; d_call: TRBD2; v_call: TRBV5-1; j_call: TRBJ2-3
cdr3_aa: CSVERQPGGAFF; cdr3_nt: TGCAGCGTTGAACGTCAACCAGGGGGAGCTTTCTTT; clone_size: many; d_call: TRBD1; v_call: TRBV29-1; j_call: TRBJ1-1